The 16 T cell receptor beta chains below all came from one sample that was sequenced in a study of blood T cell repertoires in COVID-19. Using immunoSEQ multiplex PCR, the repertoire was profiled, and TCRdb retains in-frame clones only, with some absent. The sample yields 56,000 or so clones, under 90% seen once. The sequencing input was peripheral blood. The source of these receptors is a woman older than 75 with acute or convalescent COVID-19.

The V gene is TRBV19, the J gene TRBJ1-3; D is perhaps TRBD1 (6 bases). V lost 5 bases and J lost 7, with 21 bases in between. The CDR3 runs 16 residues. CDR1 and CDR2 (germline): LNHDA, SQIVND (reference sequence). In DNA, the CDR3 is TGTGCCAGTAGTGTAACTCCGGGACACGGGGCGAACACCATATATTTT. Residues: CASSVTPGHGANTIYF.

The chain links TRBV14 to TRBJ1-3; TRBD1 is a possible D gene (5 bases). Germline values: CDR1 SGHDN, CDR2 FVKESK. CDR3 size: 16 residues. Trimming cost V 6 bases and J 1 base, with 16 bases left between them. The CDR3 loop reads CASSSGGTASGNTIYF. In DNA, the CDR3 is TGTGCCAGCAGTTCGGGGGGAACTGCTTCTGGAAACACCATATATTTT.

This clone has a handful of counts. The genes are TRBV27 and TRBJ1-5; no definite D call. Germline values: CDR1 MNHEY, CDR2 SMNVEV (reference sequence). V lost 0 bases, J lost 3 bases, and 12 bases lay in between. The CDR3 extends over 16 amino acids. The CDR3 nucleotides are TGTGCCAGCAGTTTATCGGGAGTAGGGAACAATCAGCCCCAGCATTTT. Encoded protein: CASSLSGVGNNQPQHF.

V gene TRBV19 combines with J gene TRBJ1-6, with D perhaps TRBD1 (5 bases). The CDR3 sequence is 16 residues long. V shed 4 bases and J shed 6 bases, with 16 bases lying between them. Germline V CDR1 and CDR2: LNHDA, SQIVND (reference sequence). As DNA, the CDR3 is TGTGCCAGTAGTACTGGGGTCTGGGGCCCTAATTCACCCCTCCACTTT. Translation: CASSTGVWGPNSPLHF. The entire variable domain, with the rest obtained from reference TRBV19 and TRBJ1-6, is as follows: DGGITQSPKYLFRKEGQNVTLSCEQNLNHDAMYWYRQDPGQGLRLIYYSQIVNDFQKGDIAEGYSVSREKKESFPLTVTSAQKNPTAFYLCASSTGVWGPNSPLHFGNGTRLTVT.

This chain links TRBV18 with TRBJ1-1; D might be TRBD1 (5 bases). V lost 5 bases to trimming and J lost 5 bases, with 15 bases between them. The CDR3 loop spans 14 amino acids. The germline V gene has CDR1 KGHSH and CDR2 LQKENI. The CDR3 region is CASSKQTAGTEAFF. The CDR3 DNA is TGTGCCAGCTCAAAACAGACAGCGGGTACTGAAGCTTTCTTT.

The rearrangement joins TRBV4-1 to TRBJ2-5; D not resolved. V lost 2 bases and J lost 4, with 8 bases in between. The CDR3 is 13 amino acids. Per the germline V gene, CDR1 is MGHRA and CDR2 is YSYEKL. As DNA, the CDR3 is TGCGCCAGCAGCCAACCCGGTTTAGAGACCCAGTACTTC. Translated: CASSQPGLETQYF.

The chain uses TRBV19 and TRBJ1-2, with no clear D. The CDR3 is 14 residues long. From germline, CDR1 is LNHDA and CDR2 SQIVND (reference sequence). Trimming stripped 6 bases from V and 5 bases from J, with 16 bases between. CDR3 DNA: TGTGCCAGTAGCCTCGGGTCCTTGCGATATGGCTACACCTTC. Its protein product is CASSLGSLRYGYTF.

This clone was counted between two and nine times. The V gene is TRBV3-1 (or the pseudogene TRBV3-2), the J gene TRBJ2-3, with a weak D call TRBD2 (6 bases). The V and J ends lost 10 bases and 6 bases respectively, with 20 bases between them. Germline values: CDR1 LGHDT, CDR2 YNNKEL (reference sequence). There are 14 residues in the CDR3. DNA for the CDR3: TGTGCCACCCAGCCCGGGGGAAGAACGGATACGCAGTATTTT. It codes for CATQPGGRTDTQYF.

This clone was counted only a few times. This chain links TRBV6-2 or TRBV6-3 with TRBJ1-5; 8 bases are shared with TRBD1. The CDR3 consists of 18 residues. CDR1 is MNHEY, CDR2 SVGEGT, per germline. After removal of 2 bases from V and 1 base from J, the junction contained 10 bases not matched to a gene. The CDR3 sequence is CASSYNPFDRGSNQPQHF. DNA of the CDR3: TGTGCCAGCAGTTACAATCCATTCGACAGGGGAAGCAATCAGCCCCAGCATTTT.

The chain carries TRBV12-2 and TRBJ1-4; the D call in the table, TRBD1, was not verified against the DNA. TRBV12-2 is tagged as a pseudogene. The length of the CDR3 is 15 residues. The CDR3 loop reads CASRSRTGGTEKLFF. In nucleotides, the CDR3 is TGTGCAAGTCGCTCCCGGACAGGGGGCACTGAAAAACTGTTTTTT.

V and J are TRBV5-1 and TRBJ2-3, with 9 bases that match TRBD1. From germline, CDR1 is SGHRS and CDR2 YFSETQ. V lost 3 bases to trimming and J lost 2 bases; unmatched junction nucleotides: 4. The length of the CDR3 is 15 residues. The CDR3 loop reads CASSSGQGITDTQYF. CDR3 in DNA: TGCGCCAGCAGCTCCGGACAGGGGATCACAGATACGCAGTATTTT.

The chain employs TRBV7-9 and TRBJ2-7; 9 nucleotides agree with TRBD1. V gave up 4 bases and J gave up 1 base; unmatched junction bases: 5. Germline V lookup: CDR1 SEHNR, CDR2 FQNEAQ (reference sequence). The length of the CDR3 is 15 residues. The CDR3: CASSSPDRGSYEQYF. CDR3 DNA sequence: TGTGCCAGCAGCTCCCCGGACAGGGGATCCTACGAGCAGTACTTC.

The V gene is TRBV11-3, the J gene TRBJ2-1, with 13 bases lining up with TRBD2. CDR3 length equals 15 residues. The V and J ends lost 4 bases and 9 bases, in that order; junction bases with no gene match: 6. Germline V gene sequence: CDR1 SGHNT, CDR2 YENEEA. The CDR3: CASSSRLAGGLEQFF. CDR3 in DNA: TGTGCCAGCAGCTCTCGACTAGCGGGGGGTCTTGAGCAGTTCTTC.

The gene calls are TRBV29-1 and TRBJ1-2; 7 bases are shared with TRBD1. CDR1 and CDR2 from the germline V gene are SQVTM and ANQGSEA. The CDR3 runs to 13 residues. V lost 7 bases to trimming and J lost 7 bases; unmatched junction nucleotides: 12. In DNA, the CDR3 is TGCAGCGCTGGCTCAACCGACAGGGCTGGCTACACCTTC. It is translated as CSAGSTDRAGYTF.

The rearrangement joins TRBV5-1 to TRBJ1-3; D might be TRBD1 (5 bases). V was cut by 2 bases and J by 7 bases, with 13 bases left in between. Germline V gene sequence: CDR1 SGHRS, CDR2 YFSETQ. The CDR3 spans 14 residues. The CDR3: CASSFDGEGNTIYF. The CDR3 DNA reads as TGCGCCAGCAGCTTCGACGGGGAGGGGAACACCATATATTTT.

The rearrangement uses TRBV10-2 and TRBJ2-7, with no clear D. This CDR3 spans 16 amino acids. The V gene lost 2 bases and the J gene lost 2 bases, with 16 bases spanning the gap. Germline values: CDR1 WSHSY, CDR2 SAAADI. CDR3 amino acids: CASSEPDHVRAYEQYF. Written as DNA, the CDR3 is TGCGCCAGCAGTGAGCCCGATCATGTTCGCGCCTACGAGCAGTACTTC.